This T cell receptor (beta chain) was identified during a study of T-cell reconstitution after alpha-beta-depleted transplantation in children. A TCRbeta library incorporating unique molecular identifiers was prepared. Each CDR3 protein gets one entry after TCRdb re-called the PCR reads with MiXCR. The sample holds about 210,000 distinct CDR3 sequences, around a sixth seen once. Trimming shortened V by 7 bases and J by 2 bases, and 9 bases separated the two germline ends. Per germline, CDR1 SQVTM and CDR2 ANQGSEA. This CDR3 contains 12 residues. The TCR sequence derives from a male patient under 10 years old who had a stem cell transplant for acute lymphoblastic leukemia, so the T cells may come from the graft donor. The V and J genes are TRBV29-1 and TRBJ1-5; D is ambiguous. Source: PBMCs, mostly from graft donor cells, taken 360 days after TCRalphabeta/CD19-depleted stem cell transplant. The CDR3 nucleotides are TGCAGCGCCATTGAAGGCAATCAGCCCCAGCATTTT. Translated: CSAIEGNQPQHF.